These T cell receptor beta chains were read from a single sample in a study of CXCR3-negative and CXCR3-positive naive CD8 T cells. For each CDR3 protein, TCRdb gives one entry from its re-call of the 5' RACE reads, without DNA. The listing contains about 86,000 distinct CDR3 sequences. The sample was naive CXCR3+ CD8+ T cells from blood. The receptors here all came from a human donor in good health. Some clones in this sample may be carry-over from other donors' samples. Both conserved end residues are part of each CDR3.

len,j_gene,v_gene,CDR3aa
18,TRBJ2-1,TRBV4-3,CASSLTSGEGLGYNEQFF
13,TRBJ2-3,TRBV7-2,CASSLIMADTQYF
13,TRBJ1-2,TRBV3-1,CASSRRDYYGYTF
13,TRBJ2-1,TRBV27,CASSWDSVNEQFF
15,TRBJ2-7,TRBV7-2,CASSSRGATTYEQYF
12,TRBJ2-1,TRBV7-9,CASSPGLERSFF
13,TRBJ2-5,TRBV6-5,CASSYRAGETQYF
12,TRBJ2-2,TRBV7-6,CASSWGSGELFF
16,TRBJ1-1,TRBV15,CATSRDREVFGTEAFF
15,TRBJ2-1,TRBV28,CASSLGGASFDEQFF
15,TRBJ1-2,TRBV21-1,CASSKAGQGSHGYTF
11,TRBJ1-1,TRBV6-2/TRBV6-3,CASSYGRGAFF
13,TRBJ2-3,TRBV14,CASSQWGTDTQYF
13,TRBJ2-5,TRBV2,CASSALLEETQYF
11,TRBJ1-1,TRBV7-8,CASSSTAEAFF
14,TRBJ2-3,TRBV28,CASQRTGRGDTQYF
14,TRBJ2-5,TRBV6-8,CARRGTKGKETQYF
16,TRBJ2-7,TRBV29-1,CSVEGPGLHDPYEQYF
15,TRBJ2-1,TRBV6-2/TRBV6-3,CASSYSFGGRDEQFF
15,TRBJ1-6,TRBV25-1,CASSGDRGSNSPLHF
14,TRBJ1-1,TRBV6-5,CASSPYRRNTEAFF
14,TRBJ2-7,TRBV20-1,CSARNLQGWYEQYF
16,TRBJ2-7,TRBV28,CASSIPLSGFPYEQYF
13,TRBJ2-1,TRBV6-2/TRBV6-3,CASRGGVGNEQFF
13,TRBJ2-1,TRBV6-4,CASSPTGFNEQFF
16,TRBJ2-2,TRBV6-5,CASSYYGAGGPGELFF
15,TRBJ2-1,TRBV28,CASSSLAGGPLEQFF
16,TRBJ2-2,TRBV6-2/TRBV6-3,CASSHPRTGRDGELFF
13,TRBJ2-7,TRBV10-3,CAIIAQQTYEQYF
14,TRBJ2-5,TRBV7-9,CASSLETGKETQYF
14,TRBJ2-3,TRBV5-1,CASSLVAVTDTQYF
14,TRBJ1-1,TRBV27,CATQLAVGNTEAFF
14,TRBJ2-5,TRBV28,CASSFIDNQETQYF
12,TRBJ2-1,TRBV29-1,CSVGRGGNEQFF
13,TRBJ2-5,TRBV11-2,CASSLGQAWTQYF
14,TRBJ2-1,TRBV6-6,CASSYPGSYNEQFF
17,TRBJ2-5,TRBV28,CASSSRLQGLAGETQYF
14,TRBJ2-1,TRBV7-6,CASSPQVEGNEQFF
14,TRBJ2-2,TRBV11-2,CASSLVGTTGELFF
14,TRBJ2-7,TRBV10-2,CASRDSGGTYEQYF
15,TRBJ2-1,TRBV7-9,CASSPTGGIGNEQFF
13,TRBJ2-1,TRBV29-1,CSAGQGGTHEQFF
14,TRBJ2-7,TRBV12-3/TRBV12-4,CASSSGTGGVEQYF
12,TRBJ2-1,TRBV29-1,CSVDFGLNEQFF
14,TRBJ2-7,TRBV13,CASSFKQGAYEQYF
14,TRBJ2-1,TRBV24-1,CATSDDLGPNEQFF
19,TRBJ1-5,TRBV4-3,CASSQDTPRDRGSNQPQHF
13,TRBJ2-1,TRBV29-1,CSVPGRALNEQFF
15,TRBJ2-1,TRBV20-1,CSAPARGTSYNEQFF
14,TRBJ2-7,TRBV7-6,CASSASGSSYEQYF
14,TRBJ2-2,TRBV28,CASSFAGALGELFF
18,TRBJ1-5,TRBV20-1,CSARDLGGLEAGYQPQHF
18,TRBJ2-4,TRBV3-1,CASSGSGDVGTKIHIQYF
16,TRBJ2-7,TRBV15,CATKGLTRERVKEQYF
13,TRBJ1-1,TRBV20-1,CSAGGSADTEAFF
13,TRBJ2-1,TRBV7-6,CASSHGTVGEQFF
15,TRBJ2-1,TRBV30,CAWRVSGGGFNEQFF
16,TRBJ2-3,TRBV11-2,CASSSGLAGSTDTQYF